This is a list of T cell receptor beta chains from one sample in a study of blood T cell repertoires in COVID-19. The method was immunoSEQ multiplex PCR; TCRdb's version includes in-frame clones alone and lacks a portion of them. The table shows about 46,000 clones, with over 75% occurring only once. Source material: peripheral blood. The receptors here all came from a woman of 80 years or more with COVID-19, enrolled during active disease. Both conserved end residues are part of each CDR3. The order of the fields is D gene, J gene, V gene, clone size, CDR3 protein, CDR3 DNA. The D gene is left open where the match is weak. Expanded clones are given a class, and other clones once, few, many or no size at all.

D: TRBD2; J: TRBJ2-7; V: TRBV6-2/TRBV6-3; size: -; CDR3: CASSFSGASYEQYF; DNA: TGTGCCAGCAGTTTTAGCGGGGCCTCCTACGAGCAGTACTTC
D: -; J: TRBJ1-5; V: TRBV4-2; size: many; CDR3: CASSQAGGNQPQHF; DNA: TGTGCCAGCAGCCAAGCGGGGGGGAATCAGCCCCAGCATTTT
D: -; J: TRBJ2-2; V: TRBV7-7; size: -; CDR3: CASSLDWNTGELFF; DNA: TGTGCCAGCAGCTTAGACTGGAACACCGGGGAGCTGTTTTTT
D: -; J: TRBJ2-7; V: TRBV18; size: -; CDR3: CASSPYDRSYEQYF; DNA: TGTGCCAGCTCACCATACGACAGATCCTACGAGCAGTACTTC
D: TRBD2; J: TRBJ2-3; V: TRBV6-4; size: few; CDR3: CASSLTSRGNTQYF; DNA: TGTGCCAGCAGTCTGACTAGCCGCGGTAATACGCAGTATTTT
D: -; J: TRBJ1-1; V: TRBV7-2; size: -; CDR3: CASSLVGGGNTEAFF; DNA: TGTGCCAGCAGCTTAGTTGGGGGGGGGAACACTGAAGCTTTCTTT
D: TRBD1; J: TRBJ1-2; V: TRBV11-2; size: -; CDR3: CASSLGGGFGYTF; DNA: TGTGCCAGCAGCTTAGGAGGGGGCTTTGGCTACACCTTC
D: TRBD2; J: TRBJ2-5; V: TRBV7-3; size: once; CDR3: CASSPTGSGRWETQYF; DNA: TGTGCCAGCAGCCCAACTGGTAGCGGGAGGTGGGAGACCCAGTACTTC
D: -; J: TRBJ2-3; V: TRBV7-6; size: few; CDR3: CASSTSSYGVGTDTQYF; DNA: TGTGCCAGCAGCACATCATCTTACGGGGTGGGCACAGATACGCAGTATTTT
D: -; J: TRBJ1-2; V: TRBV5-1; size: once; CDR3: CASSPEGSYGYTF; DNA: TGCGCCAGCAGCCCGGAGGGCAGCTATGGCTACACCTTC
D: TRBD2; J: TRBJ2-5; V: TRBV19; size: -; CDR3: CASQSSGGSEETQYF; DNA: TGTGCCAGCCAATCTAGCGGCGGGAGTGAGGAGACCCAGTACTTC
D: TRBD2; J: TRBJ2-3; V: TRBV7-6; size: once; CDR3: CASSPRLAGGTDTQYF; DNA: TGTGCCAGCAGCCCCCGACTAGCGGGGGGCACAGATACGCAGTATTTT
D: -; J: TRBJ2-5; V: TRBV7-2; size: once; CDR3: CASNLGGVQETQYF; DNA: TGTGCCAGCAACTTAGGTGGAGTTCAAGAGACCCAGTACTTC
D: TRBD2; J: TRBJ2-7; V: TRBV4-2; size: -; CDR3: CASSKGALAGRLRSYEQYF; DNA: TGTGCCAGCAGCAAAGGGGCACTAGCGGGGCGGCTCAGGTCCTACGAGCAGTACTTC
D: TRBD2; J: TRBJ2-3; V: TRBV7-2; size: -; CDR3: CLISGGISTDTQYF; DNA: TGTTTGATTAGCGGGGGGATCAGCACAGATACGCAGTATTTT
D: -; J: TRBJ2-3; V: TRBV10-3; size: -; CDR3: CAISESGGRRADTQYF; DNA: TGTGCCATCAGTGAGTCTGGGGGGAGAAGGGCAGATACGCAGTATTTT
D: -; J: TRBJ1-2; V: TRBV6-4; size: -; CDR3: CASSDIPESGGYTF; DNA: TGTGCCAGCAGTGATATACCAGAATCTGGTGGCTACACCTTC
D: TRBD1; J: TRBJ2-5; V: TRBV9; size: -; CDR3: CASSVGGTGGETQYF; DNA: TGTGCCAGCAGCGTCGGGGGGACAGGGGGAGAGACCCAGTACTTC
D: -; J: TRBJ2-5; V: TRBV5-1; size: -; CDR3: CASRHGGASQETQYF; DNA: TGCGCCAGCAGGCATGGGGGGGCGTCACAAGAGACCCAGTACTTC
D: -; J: TRBJ1-5; V: TRBV5-1; size: -; CDR3: CASSLQGISNQPQHF; DNA: TGCGCCAGCAGCTTGCAGGGGATTAGCAATCAGCCCCAGCATTTT
D: -; J: TRBJ2-7; V: TRBV19; size: -; CDR3: CASSIGGGEQYF; DNA: TGTGCCAGTAGTATAGGAGGGGGAGAGCAGTACTTC
D: TRBD2; J: TRBJ2-7; V: TRBV2; size: once; CDR3: CASSGLAGSEQYF; DNA: TGTGCCAGCAGTGGACTAGCGGGAAGCGAGCAGTACTTC
D: TRBD1; J: TRBJ2-4; V: TRBV19; size: -; CDR3: CASSPTGGPQNIQYF; DNA: TGTGCCAGTAGCCCCACAGGGGGCCCGCAAAACATTCAGTACTTC
D: -; J: TRBJ1-1; V: TRBV28; size: few; CDR3: CASRMEGGEAFF; DNA: TGTGCCAGCAGGATGGAGGGTGGTGAAGCTTTCTTT
D: TRBD2; J: TRBJ2-6; V: TRBV5-1; size: -; CDR3: CASSPIAGGSSGANVLTF; DNA: TGCGCCAGCAGCCCCATAGCGGGGGGGAGCTCTGGGGCCAACGTCCTGACTTTC
D: -; J: TRBJ1-5; V: TRBV7-9; size: -; CDR3: CASSPVGGGSNQPQHF; DNA: TGTGCCAGCAGCCCCGTGGGGGGAGGTAGCAATCAGCCCCAGCATTTT
D: -; J: TRBJ1-1; V: TRBV28; size: -; CDR3: CASIPGAGLEAFF; DNA: TGTGCCAGCATTCCAGGGGCAGGGCTTGAAGCTTTCTTT
D: TRBD1; J: TRBJ2-7; V: TRBV7-9; size: -; CDR3: CASSEQGAFYEQYF; DNA: TGTGCCAGCAGCGAACAGGGGGCGTTCTACGAGCAGTACTTC
D: TRBD2; J: TRBJ2-2; V: TRBV6-7; size: -; CDR3: CASSSPGLAGVKSKSGELFF; DNA: TGTGCCAGCAGTTCCCCGGGACTAGCGGGAGTTAAGAGTAAGTCCGGGGAGCTGTTTTTT
D: TRBD1; J: TRBJ1-1; V: TRBV9; size: -; CDR3: CASSLGTANTEAFF; DNA: TGTGCCAGCAGCCTGGGGACAGCGAACACTGAAGCTTTCTTT
D: TRBD2; J: TRBJ2-5; V: TRBV7-9; size: -; CDR3: CASSMLGGSETQYF; DNA: TGTGCCAGCAGCATGCTCGGGGGGAGCGAGACCCAGTACTTC
D: -; J: TRBJ2-1; V: TRBV5-1; size: -; CDR3: CASSVEAGPYNEQFF; DNA: TGCGCCAGCAGCGTAGAGGCAGGGCCGTACAATGAGCAGTTCTTC
D: -; J: TRBJ1-2; V: TRBV24-1; size: -; CDR3: CATSDLLGGYTF; DNA: TGTGCCACCAGTGATTTGCTCGGTGGCTACACCTTC
D: -; J: TRBJ2-5; V: TRBV28; size: -; CDR3: CASSFGGSEETQYF; DNA: TGTGCCAGCAGTTTCGGGGGTTCGGAAGAGACCCAGTACTTC
D: -; J: TRBJ1-1; V: TRBV5-4; size: -; CDR3: CASSSGGTENTEAFF; DNA: TGTGCCAGCAGCTCGGGGGGGACGGAGAACACTGAAGCTTTCTTT
D: -; J: TRBJ2-5; V: TRBV11-1; size: -; CDR3: CASSLDPGETQYF; DNA: TGTGCCAGCAGCTTAGACCCCGGGGAGACCCAGTACTTC
D: -; J: TRBJ1-5; V: TRBV18; size: -; CDR3: CASSPQDIGGQPQHF; DNA: TGTGCCAGCTCACCACAGGACATCGGGGGTCAGCCCCAGCATTTT
D: TRBD1; J: TRBJ2-2; V: TRBV5-1; size: -; CDR3: CASSVGTGLSGELFF; DNA: TGCGCCAGCTCCGTAGGGACAGGTTTGTCCGGGGAGCTGTTTTTT
D: TRBD1; J: TRBJ1-6; V: TRBV28; size: -; CDR3: CASRPGTGVSPLHF; DNA: TGTGCCAGCAGACCCGGAACAGGGGTCTCACCCCTCCACTTT
D: -; J: TRBJ1-4; V: TRBV2; size: -; CDR3: CASKGGLGEKLFF; DNA: TGTGCCAGCAAGGGGGGGCTTGGAGAAAAACTGTTTTTT
D: TRBD1; J: TRBJ1-1; V: TRBV27; size: -; CDR3: CASSSGQETTEAFF; DNA: TGTGCCAGCAGTTCCGGACAGGAGACCACTGAAGCTTTCTTT
D: -; J: TRBJ2-1; V: TRBV28; size: -; CDR3: CASSLPPGQGYNEQFF; DNA: TGTGCCAGCAGTTTACCCCCGGGCCAGGGCTACAATGAGCAGTTCTTC